The 27 T cell receptor beta chains listed next were all sequenced from one sample in a study of blood T cell repertoires in COVID-19. Using immunoSEQ multiplex PCR, the repertoire was profiled, and TCRdb retains in-frame clones only, with some absent. The repertoire holds around 620,000 clones, with around 90% as singletons. The specimen sequenced was peripheral blood. These receptors came from a woman in her late teens or twenties with acute or convalescent COVID-19.

The genes are TRBV5-1 and TRBJ2-7, with 7 positions matching TRBD1. The CDR3 spans 13 residues. Trimming at V came to 4 bases and at J to 10 bases, leaving 11 bases not matched to a gene. CDR1 and CDR2 (germline): SGHRS, YFSETQ. The CDR3 DNA follows: TGCGCCAGCAGCGTGGGAATGACAGGGTATCAGTACTTC. Translating it yields CASSVGMTGYQYF.

This rearrangement joins TRBV6-2 or TRBV6-3 to TRBJ2-1; D might be TRBD1 (6 bases). CDR1 and CDR2 from the germline V gene are MNHEY and SVGEGT. The CDR3 spans 17 residues. Trimming left V 4 bases short and J 0 bases short, with 16 bases between. Here the CDR3 DNA reads TGTGCCAGCAGTTTAGGGGGAGTGGAGGCCTCCTACAATGAGCAGTTCTTC. Translating gives CASSLGGVEASYNEQFF.

The chain recombines TRBV5-1 with TRBJ2-7; TRBD1 aligns across 8 bases. Losses at the gene ends were 0 bases for V and 4 bases for J; bases not matched to a gene: 9. The CDR3 extends over 16 amino acids. Germline V gene sequence: CDR1 SGHRS, CDR2 YFSETQ. CDR3 nucleotides: TGCGCCAGCAGCTTGGCCGGGCAGGGGGCCGGATACGAGCAGTACTTC. It is translated as CASSLAGQGAGYEQYF.

The chain couples TRBV6-5 to TRBJ2-3; TRBD1 matches at 11 bases. The trim removed 6 bases at V and 9 bases at J, leaving 11 bases unmatched. Germline-derived CDR1 and CDR2 are MNHEY and SVGAGI. The CDR3 has 15 residues. Written as DNA, the CDR3 is TGTGCCAGCAGGCCCCTCGGGACAGGGGGTGAAACGCAGTATTTT. As protein: CASRPLGTGGETQYF.

A remark on this clone: Other DNA sequences within the sample encode an identical CDR3. CDR3 in amino acids: CASSLDSRNQPQHF. The CDR3, as DNA: TGTGCCAGCAGCCTGGACAGCCGCAATCAGCCCCAGCATTTT. The chain recombines TRBV7-9 with TRBJ1-5, with a possible D match to TRBD1 (6 bases). Germline V CDR1 and CDR2: SEHNR, FQNEAQ (reference sequence). V dropped 5 bases and J dropped 2 bases, with 10 bases sitting between them. The CDR3 is 14 residues long.

The chain has TRBV3-1 (or the pseudogene TRBV3-2) and TRBJ2-7; D may be TRBD2 (7 bases). CDR1 and CDR2 from the germline V gene are LGHDT and YNNKEL (reference sequence). The V end was cut by 5 bases, the J end by 1 base, with 15 bases between. The CDR3 consists of 15 residues. CDR3 nucleotides: TGTGCCAGCAGCGTAAGGGGGGGTATGTCCTACGAGCAGTACTTC. Amino acid sequence: CASSVRGGMSYEQYF.

The chain uses TRBV29-1 and TRBJ1-2; 8 positions agree with TRBD1. V shed 7 bases, J shed 3 bases, and the junction held 7 bases outside the gene matches. Germline-derived CDR1 and CDR2 are SQVTM and ANQGSEA. The CDR3 loop spans 13 amino acids. CDR3 in amino acids: CSAATGEDYGYTF. Written as DNA, the CDR3 is TGCAGCGCAGCGACAGGGGAAGACTATGGCTACACCTTC.

The CDR3 is CASRPPPPGHLTDTQYF. Written as DNA, the CDR3 is TGTGCCAGCAGGCCGCCCCCACCGGGACATCTCACAGATACGCAGTATTTT. The V call is TRBV7-9, the J call TRBJ2-3, with a tentative D call TRBD1 (6 bases). Germline assignment: CDR1 SEHNR and CDR2 FQNEAQ (reference sequence). The CDR3 is 17 amino acids. Trimming pared 6 bases from V and 2 bases from J, leaving 21 bases between.

A single count supports this clone. The V call is TRBV12-5, the J call TRBJ1-5; TRBD1 aligns across 7 bases. CDR3 length: 16 residues. Germline loops: CDR1 LGHNT, CDR2 FRNRAP. The ends lost 2 bases at V and 1 base at J; junction bases unmatched: 5. The CDR3 nucleotides are TGTGCTAGTGGTTTGCTAGGGACAGAAAGCAATCAGCCCCAGCATTTT. This codes for CASGLLGTESNQPQHF.

V usage is TRBV3-1 (or the pseudogene TRBV3-2) and J usage is TRBJ2-1; possibly TRBD1 for D (5 bases). Per germline, CDR1 LGHDT and CDR2 YNNKEL (reference sequence). Deletions cut 2 bases from V and 1 base from J, with 9 bases between. The CDR3 has 15 residues. For the CDR3, the DNA is TGTGCCAGCAGCCAACGTGACAGTTCCTACAATGAGCAGTTCTTC. Its translation is CASSQRDSSYNEQFF.

The rearrangement joins TRBV4-1 to TRBJ2-7, with 11 bases aligning to TRBD1. The trim removed 4 bases at V and 6 bases at J, leaving 5 bases unmatched. Germline loops: CDR1 MGHRA, CDR2 YSYEKL. CDR3 length: 14 amino acids. As DNA, the CDR3 is TGCGCCAGCAGCCTAGGACAGGGGGCGGCCGAGCAGTACTTC. Translating gives CASSLGQGAAEQYF.

This clone was counted a single time. V gene TRBV18 combines with J gene TRBJ1-2; the match to TRBD1 covers 10 bases. V gave up 3 bases and J gave up 7 bases; unmatched junction bases: 5. Looked up from germline, CDR1 is KGHSH and CDR2 is LQKENI. The CDR3 has 14 residues. CDR3: CASSPGQGWVGYTF. CDR3 nucleotide sequence: TGTGCCAGCTCACCGGGACAGGGGTGGGTTGGCTACACCTTC. Combining the CDR3 with reference TRBV18 and TRBJ1-2 gives the whole variable domain NAGVMQNPRHLVRRRGQEARLRCSPMKGHSHVYWYRQLPEEGLKFMVYLQKENIIDESGMPKERFSAEFPKEGPSILRIQQVVRGDSAAYFCASSPGQGWVGYTFGSGTRLTVV.

This clone came up once. This chain links TRBV30 with TRBJ1-3; TRBD1 is a possible D gene (5 bases). CDR3 length: 15 residues. In germline, CDR1 is GTSNPN, CDR2 SVGIG (reference sequence). The V end was cut by 1 base, the J end by 1 base, with 11 bases between. CDR3 sequence reads: CAWSAAGRSGNTIYF. For the CDR3, the DNA is TGTGCCTGGAGTGCTGCAGGGAGGTCTGGAAACACCATATATTTT.

This chain links TRBV6-6 with TRBJ2-1; 7 positions agree with TRBD2. This CDR3 spans 14 amino acids. From germline, CDR1 is MNHNY and CDR2 SVGAGI (reference sequence). Losses at the gene ends were 0 bases for V and 12 bases for J; bases not matched to a gene: 8. The CDR3, as DNA: TGTGCCAGCAGTTACTCAGGACTAGGAGGTGTGCAGTTCTTC. It yields the protein CASSYSGLGGVQFF.

This chain uses TRBV6-5 with TRBJ1-2; D uncertain. The V end was cut by 9 bases, the J end by 3 bases, with 14 bases between. Germline V gene lookup returns CDR1 MNHEY and CDR2 SVGAGI. The CDR3 spans 13 residues. DNA for the CDR3: TGTGCCAGTAAGACGGGGTTTTACTATGGCTACACCTTC. Encoded protein: CASKTGFYYGYTF.

The chain employs TRBV13 and TRBJ2-1; 8 bases agree with TRBD2. This CDR3 region has 15 residues. With 8 bases clipped from V and 5 bases from J, the junction kept 11 bases outside the gene matches. The germline V gene encodes CDR1 PRHDT and CDR2 FYEKMQ (reference sequence). CDR3 coding DNA: TGTGCCAGCTCCGGGACTAGAGGCAAAAACAATGAGCAGTTCTTC. It codes for CASSGTRGKNNEQFF.

This chain joins TRBV5-1 and TRBJ2-2; TRBD1 aligns across 7 bases. The CDR3 covers 15 residues. CDR1 is SGHRS, CDR2 YFSETQ, per germline. The junction had 8 bases not matched to a gene; V was cut back by 4 bases and J by 5 bases. The CDR3 nucleotides read TGCGCCAGCAGCGCGCTGACAGGGTATACCGGGGAGCTGTTTTTT. Translated, it gives CASSALTGYTGELFF.

The chain employs TRBV9 and TRBJ2-5; the D is unclear. Trimming took 1 base from V and 4 from J, leaving 14 bases between them. This CDR3 is built from 15 residues. CDR1 is SGDLS, CDR2 YYNGEE, per germline. CDR3 DNA: TGTGCCAGCAGCGTAATCCAAGGAGTGGGAGAGACCCAGTACTTC. Translating gives CASSVIQGVGETQYF.

The chain has TRBV6-5 and TRBJ1-6; 7 bases are shared with TRBD1. With V trimmed by 0 bases and J by 12 bases, 8 bases remained unmatched. Germline values: CDR1 MNHEY, CDR2 SVGAGI. This CDR3 region has 15 residues. The CDR3 loop reads CASSYSDRVKVPLHF. Here the CDR3 DNA reads TGTGCCAGCAGTTACTCCGACAGGGTGAAAGTACCCCTCCACTTT.

This chain joins TRBV9 and TRBJ1-1, with 9 bases matching TRBD1. V lost 6 bases and J lost 1; bases outside the gene matches: 13. CDR1 is SGDLS and CDR2 is YYNGEE in the germline V gene. The CDR3 consists of 17 residues. CDR3 loop: CASNLGGGQGTNTEAFF. CDR3 nucleotide sequence: TGTGCCAGCAACCTCGGGGGGGGACAGGGCACGAACACTGAAGCTTTCTTT.

J is TRBJ2-7 and V is TRBV11-2; 9 nucleotides align to TRBD1. The V and J ends lost 5 bases and 4 bases, in that order; junction bases with no gene match: 3. The CDR3 consists of 13 residues. The germline V gene encodes CDR1 SGHAT and CDR2 FQNNGV. As DNA, the CDR3 is TGTGCCAGCAGCGCCGGGACAGGGTACGAGCAGTACTTC. Translating it yields CASSAGTGYEQYF. Full variable domain (remainder filled in from reference TRBV11-2 and TRBJ2-7): EAGVAQSPRYKIIEKRQSVAFWCNPISGHATLYWYQQILGQGPKLLIQFQNNGVVDDSQLPKDRFSAERLKGVDSTLKIQPAKLEDSAVYLCASSAGTGYEQYFGPGTRLTVT.

The V call is TRBV28, the J call TRBJ1-6; TRBD1 agrees at 7 bases. Germline values: CDR1 MDHEN, CDR2 SYDVKM. Trimming removed 6 bases from V and 7 bases from J; junction bases left unmatched: 9. The CDR3 extends over 15 amino acids. The DNA of the CDR3 is TGTGCCAGCAGCAATCGGGACAGTCCCAATTCACCCCTCCACTTT. The encoded protein is CASSNRDSPNSPLHF.

The V call is TRBV19, the J call TRBJ2-1, with 8 nucleotides matching TRBD2. CDR1 is LNHDA, CDR2 SQIVND, per germline (reference sequence). The CDR3 extends over 14 amino acids. The junction had 5 bases not matched to a gene; V was cut back by 1 base and J by 9 bases. The DNA of the CDR3 is TGTGCCAGTAGTATAGCGGGGGGGCCTGGTGAGCAGTTCTTC. This encodes CASSIAGGPGEQFF.

Here the CDR3 DNA reads TGTGCCAGCAGCACGAGACAGGGCGGAACCGGGGAGCTGTTTTTT. It specifies CASSTRQGGTGELFF. The chain combines TRBV7-3 with TRBJ2-2; 7 bases are shared with TRBD1. CDR3 size: 15 residues. CDR1 SGHTA and CDR2 FQGTGA come from the germline V gene. V was clipped by 5 bases and J by 5 bases; unmatched bases: 8.

This chain uses TRBV10-1 with TRBJ1-3; 8 nucleotides agree with TRBD1. Trimming removed 9 bases from V and 3 bases from J; junction bases left unmatched: 7. This CDR3 is 14 amino acids long. CDR1 and CDR2 (germline): WNHNN, SYGVQD (reference sequence). The CDR3 DNA reads as TGCGCCAGAACATCAGGGGGCTGTGGAAACACCATATATTTT. Encoded protein: CARTSGGCGNTIYF.

With respect to this clone: This sample also contains other DNA sequences that code for the same CDR3. The CDR3 DNA is TGTGCCAGCTCACCGGGACAGGGGCCCTACGAGCAGTACTTC. Translated, it gives CASSPGQGPYEQYF. V usage is TRBV18 and J usage is TRBJ2-7, with 10 bases fitting TRBD1. Germline CDR1 KGHSH, CDR2 LQKENI. The CDR3 contains 14 residues. Trimming cost V 3 bases and J 2 bases; bases outside gene matches: 1.

V is TRBV11-1 and J is TRBJ2-1; 10 bases are shared with TRBD1. The CDR3 sequence is 15 residues long. V trimming: 4 bases; J trimming: 8 bases; junction bases outside the gene matches: 8. Per germline, CDR1 SGHAT and CDR2 FQDESV (reference sequence). CDR3: CASSSDRGSNDEQFF. CDR3 in DNA: TGTGCCAGCAGCTCGGACAGGGGGTCGAACGATGAGCAGTTCTTC.